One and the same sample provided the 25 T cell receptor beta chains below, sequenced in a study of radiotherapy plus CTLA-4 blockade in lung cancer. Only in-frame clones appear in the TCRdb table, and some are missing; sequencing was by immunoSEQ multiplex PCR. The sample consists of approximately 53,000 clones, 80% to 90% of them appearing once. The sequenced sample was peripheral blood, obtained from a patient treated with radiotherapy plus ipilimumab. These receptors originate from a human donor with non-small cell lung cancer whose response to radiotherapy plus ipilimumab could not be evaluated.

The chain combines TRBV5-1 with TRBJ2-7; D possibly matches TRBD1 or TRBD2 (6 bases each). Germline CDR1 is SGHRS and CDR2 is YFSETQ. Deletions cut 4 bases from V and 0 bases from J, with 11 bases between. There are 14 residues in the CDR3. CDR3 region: CASSLEGDSYEQYF. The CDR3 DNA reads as TGCGCCAGCAGCCTGGAGGGGGACTCCTACGAGCAGTACTTC.

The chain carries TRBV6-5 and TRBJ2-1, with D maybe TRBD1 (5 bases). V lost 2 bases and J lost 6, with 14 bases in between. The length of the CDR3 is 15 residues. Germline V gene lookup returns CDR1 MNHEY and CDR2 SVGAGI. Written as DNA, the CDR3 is TGTGCCAGCAGTTACCAAGGCAGGGTGGGCAATGAGCAGTTCTTC. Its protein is CASSYQGRVGNEQFF.

CDR3 region: CASSEGEGGITDTQYF. In nucleotides, the CDR3 is TGTGCCAGCAGTGAAGGCGAGGGGGGGATCACAGATACGCAGTATTTT. The rearrangement joins TRBV2 to TRBJ2-3; D perhaps matches TRBD2 (7 bases). Germline V gene lookup returns CDR1 SNHLY and CDR2 FYNNEI. V gave up 1 base and J gave up 2 bases, with 13 bases separating them. This CDR3 comprises 16 residues.

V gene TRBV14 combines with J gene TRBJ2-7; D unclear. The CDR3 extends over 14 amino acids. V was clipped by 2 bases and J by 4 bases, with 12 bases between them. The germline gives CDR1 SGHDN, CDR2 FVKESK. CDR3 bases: TGTGCCAGCAGCCAAAGGCAGGATGGATACGAGCAGTACTTC. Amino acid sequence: CASSQRQDGYEQYF. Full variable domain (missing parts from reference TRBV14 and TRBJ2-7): EAGVTQFPSHSVIEKGQTVTLRCDPISGHDNLYWYRRVMGKEIKFLLHFVKESKQDESGMPNNRFLAERTGGTYSTLKVQPAELEDSGVYFCASSQRQDGYEQYFGPGTRLTVT.

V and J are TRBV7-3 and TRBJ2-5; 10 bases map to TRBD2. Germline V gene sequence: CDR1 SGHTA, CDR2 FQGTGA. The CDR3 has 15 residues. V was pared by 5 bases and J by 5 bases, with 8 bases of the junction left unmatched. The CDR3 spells CASSKTSGWGETQYF. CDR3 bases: TGTGCCAGCAGCAAGACTAGCGGGTGGGGGGAGACCCAGTACTTC.

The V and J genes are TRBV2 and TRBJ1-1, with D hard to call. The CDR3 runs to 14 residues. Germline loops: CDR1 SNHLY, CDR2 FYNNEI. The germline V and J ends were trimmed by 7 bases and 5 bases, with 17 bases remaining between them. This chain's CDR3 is CASIQEGGRTEAFF. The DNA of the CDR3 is TGTGCCAGCATCCAGGAGGGAGGGCGGACTGAAGCTTTCTTT.

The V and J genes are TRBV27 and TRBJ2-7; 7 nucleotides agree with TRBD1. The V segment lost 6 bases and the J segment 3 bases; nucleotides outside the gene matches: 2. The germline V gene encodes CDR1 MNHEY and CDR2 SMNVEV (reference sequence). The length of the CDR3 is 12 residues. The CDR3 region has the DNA TGTGCCAGCAGAGGGACAGACTACGAGCAGTACTTC. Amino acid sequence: CASRGTDYEQYF.

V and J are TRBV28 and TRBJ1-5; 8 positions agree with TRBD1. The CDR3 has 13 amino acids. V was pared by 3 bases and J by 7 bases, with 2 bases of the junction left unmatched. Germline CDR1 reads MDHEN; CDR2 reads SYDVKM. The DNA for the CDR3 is TGTGCCAGCAGTTTCGCAGGGGGCCAGCCCCAGCATTTT. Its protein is CASSFAGGQPQHF.

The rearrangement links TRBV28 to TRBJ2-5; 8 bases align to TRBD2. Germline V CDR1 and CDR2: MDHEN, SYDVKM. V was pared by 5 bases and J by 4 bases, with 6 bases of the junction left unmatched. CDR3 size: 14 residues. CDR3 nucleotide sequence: TGTGCCAGCAGTACCGACGGGGGGGGAGAGACCCAGTACTTC. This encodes CASSTDGGGETQYF. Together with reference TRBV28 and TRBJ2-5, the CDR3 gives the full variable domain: DVKVTQSSRYLVKRTGEKVFLECVQDMDHENMFWYRQDPGLGLRLIYFSYDVKMKEKGDIPEGYSVSREKKERFSLILESASTNQTSMYLCASSTDGGGETQYFGPGTRLLVL.

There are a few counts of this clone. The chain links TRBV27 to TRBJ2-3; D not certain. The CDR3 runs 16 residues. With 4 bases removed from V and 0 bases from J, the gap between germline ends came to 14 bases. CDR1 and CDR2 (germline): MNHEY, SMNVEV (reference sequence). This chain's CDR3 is CASSSPSTPSTDTQYF. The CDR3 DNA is TGTGCCAGCAGTTCCCCTTCAACACCTAGCACAGATACGCAGTATTTT.

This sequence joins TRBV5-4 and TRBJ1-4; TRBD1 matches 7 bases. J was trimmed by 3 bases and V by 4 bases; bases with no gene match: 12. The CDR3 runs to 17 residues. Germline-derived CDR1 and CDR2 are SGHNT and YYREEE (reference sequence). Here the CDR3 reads CASSRNGQASANEKLFF. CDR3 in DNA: TGTGCCAGCAGCCGGAATGGACAGGCCTCCGCTAATGAAAAACTGTTTTTT.

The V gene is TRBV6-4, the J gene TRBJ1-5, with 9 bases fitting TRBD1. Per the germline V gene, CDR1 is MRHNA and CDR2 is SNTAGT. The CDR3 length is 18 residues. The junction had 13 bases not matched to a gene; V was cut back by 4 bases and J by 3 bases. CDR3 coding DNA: TGTGCCAGCAGTGTGGTTATAGTGGGGGACAGGGTCAATCAGCCCCAGCATTTT. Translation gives CASSVVIVGDRVNQPQHF.

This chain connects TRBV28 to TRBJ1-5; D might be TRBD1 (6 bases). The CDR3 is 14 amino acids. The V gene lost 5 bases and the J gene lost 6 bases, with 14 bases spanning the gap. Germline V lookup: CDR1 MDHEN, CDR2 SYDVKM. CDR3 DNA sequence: TGTGCCAGCAGTACTAATGGGGGGGCTCAGCCCCAGCATTTT. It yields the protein CASSTNGGAQPQHF.

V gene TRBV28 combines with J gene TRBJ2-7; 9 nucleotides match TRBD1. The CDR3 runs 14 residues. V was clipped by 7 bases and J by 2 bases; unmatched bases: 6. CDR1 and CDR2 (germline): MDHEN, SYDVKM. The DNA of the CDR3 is TGTGCCAGCACCCGAGGGACAGGGCCCTACGAGCAGTACTTC. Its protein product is CASTRGTGPYEQYF.

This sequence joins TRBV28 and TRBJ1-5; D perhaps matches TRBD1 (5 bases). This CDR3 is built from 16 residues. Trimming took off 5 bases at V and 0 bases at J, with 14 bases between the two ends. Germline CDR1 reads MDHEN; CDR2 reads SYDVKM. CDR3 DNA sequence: TGTGCCAGCAGTCCATTAGGACATAGTAGCAATCAGCCCCAGCATTTT. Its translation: CASSPLGHSSNQPQHF. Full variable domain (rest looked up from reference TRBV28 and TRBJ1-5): DVKVTQSSRYLVKRTGEKVFLECVQDMDHENMFWYRQDPGLGLRLIYFSYDVKMKEKGDIPEGYSVSREKKERFSLILESASTNQTSMYLCASSPLGHSSNQPQHFGDGTRLSIL.

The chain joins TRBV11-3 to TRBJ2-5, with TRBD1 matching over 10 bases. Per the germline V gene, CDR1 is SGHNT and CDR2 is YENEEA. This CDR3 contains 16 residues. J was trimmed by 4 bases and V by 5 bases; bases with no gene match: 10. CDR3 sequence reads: CASSRGGQGVSETQYF. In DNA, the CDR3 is TGTGCCAGCAGCCGCGGCGGACAGGGGGTATCAGAGACCCAGTACTTC.

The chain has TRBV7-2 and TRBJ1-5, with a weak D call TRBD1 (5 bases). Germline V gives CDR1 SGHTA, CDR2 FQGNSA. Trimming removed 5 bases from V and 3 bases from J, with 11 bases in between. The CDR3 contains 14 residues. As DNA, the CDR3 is TGTGCCAGCAGCGTGGGGACTCTCAATCAGCCCCAGCATTTT. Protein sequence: CASSVGTLNQPQHF.

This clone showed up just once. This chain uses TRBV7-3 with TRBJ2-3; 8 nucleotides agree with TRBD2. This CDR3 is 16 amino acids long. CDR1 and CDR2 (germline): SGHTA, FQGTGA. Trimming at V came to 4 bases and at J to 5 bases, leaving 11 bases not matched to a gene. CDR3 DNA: TGTGCCAGCAGCTGGGGAAGCAGCGGGAGAAAAGATACGCAGTATTTT. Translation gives CASSWGSSGRKDTQYF. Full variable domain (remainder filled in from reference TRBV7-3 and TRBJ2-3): GAGVSQTPSNKVTEKGKYVELRCDPISGHTALYWYRQSLGQGPEFLIYFQGTGAADDSGLPNDRFFAVRPEGSVSTLKIQRTERGDSAVYLCASSWGSSGRKDTQYFGPGTRLTVL.

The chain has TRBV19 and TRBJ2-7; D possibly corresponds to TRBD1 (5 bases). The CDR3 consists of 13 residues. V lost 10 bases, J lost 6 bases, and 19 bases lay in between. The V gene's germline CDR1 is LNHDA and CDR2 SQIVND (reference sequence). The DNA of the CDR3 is TGTGCCACTTCGACAGTGGTTTACGGCGAGCAGTACTTC. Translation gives CATSTVVYGEQYF. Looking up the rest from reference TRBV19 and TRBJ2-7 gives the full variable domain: DGGITQSPKYLFRKEGQNVTLSCEQNLNHDAMYWYRQDPGQGLRLIYYSQIVNDFQKGDIAEGYSVSREKKESFPLTVTSAQKNPTAFYLCATSTVVYGEQYFGPGTRLTVT.

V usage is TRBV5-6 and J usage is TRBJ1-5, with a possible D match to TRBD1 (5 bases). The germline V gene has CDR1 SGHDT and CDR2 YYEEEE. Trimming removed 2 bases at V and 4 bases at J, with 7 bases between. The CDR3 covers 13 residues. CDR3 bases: TGTGCCAGCAGCTTCGCAGGGAATCAGCCCCAGCATTTT. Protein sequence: CASSFAGNQPQHF.

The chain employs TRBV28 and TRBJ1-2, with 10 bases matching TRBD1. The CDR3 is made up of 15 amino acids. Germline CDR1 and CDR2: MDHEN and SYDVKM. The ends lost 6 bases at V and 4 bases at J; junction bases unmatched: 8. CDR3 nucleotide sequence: TGTGCCAGCAGAAGAACGACAGGGGGCGGCTATGGCTACACCTTC. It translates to CASRRTTGGGYGYTF.

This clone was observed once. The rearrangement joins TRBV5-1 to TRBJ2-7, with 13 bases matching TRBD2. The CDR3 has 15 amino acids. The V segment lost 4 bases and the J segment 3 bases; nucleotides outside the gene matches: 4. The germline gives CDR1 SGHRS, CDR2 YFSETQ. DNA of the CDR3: TGCGCCAGCAGCCGAGGGACTAGCGGGATCTACGAGCAGTACTTC. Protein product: CASSRGTSGIYEQYF.

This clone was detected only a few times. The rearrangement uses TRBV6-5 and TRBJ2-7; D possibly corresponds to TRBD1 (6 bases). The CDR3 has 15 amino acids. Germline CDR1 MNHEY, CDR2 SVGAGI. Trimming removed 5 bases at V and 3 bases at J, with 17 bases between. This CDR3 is CASSTPRGYRYEQYF. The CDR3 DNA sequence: TGTGCCAGCAGTACCCCCAGGGGCTATCGCTACGAGCAGTACTTC.

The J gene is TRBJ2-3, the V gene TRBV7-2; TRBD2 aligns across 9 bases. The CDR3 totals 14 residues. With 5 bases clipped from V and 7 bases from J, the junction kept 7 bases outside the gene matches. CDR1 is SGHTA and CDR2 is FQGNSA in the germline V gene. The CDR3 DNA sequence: TGTGCCAGCAGCCCGGGACTAGCTCTCTATACGCAGTATTTT. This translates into CASSPGLALYTQYF.

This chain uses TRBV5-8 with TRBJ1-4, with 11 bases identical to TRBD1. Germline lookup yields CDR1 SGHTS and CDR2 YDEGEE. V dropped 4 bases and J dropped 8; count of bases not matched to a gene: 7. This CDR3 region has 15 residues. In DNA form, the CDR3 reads TGTGCCAGCAGCACCGGACAGGGGGCATGGGAAAAACTGTTTTTT. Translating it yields CASSTGQGAWEKLFF. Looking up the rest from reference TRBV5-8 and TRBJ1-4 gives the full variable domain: EAGVTQSPTHLIKTRGQQATLRCSPISGHTSVYWYQQALGLGLQFLLWYDEGEERNRGNFPPRFSGRQFPNYSSELNVNALELEDSALYLCASSTGQGAWEKLFFGSGTQLSVL.